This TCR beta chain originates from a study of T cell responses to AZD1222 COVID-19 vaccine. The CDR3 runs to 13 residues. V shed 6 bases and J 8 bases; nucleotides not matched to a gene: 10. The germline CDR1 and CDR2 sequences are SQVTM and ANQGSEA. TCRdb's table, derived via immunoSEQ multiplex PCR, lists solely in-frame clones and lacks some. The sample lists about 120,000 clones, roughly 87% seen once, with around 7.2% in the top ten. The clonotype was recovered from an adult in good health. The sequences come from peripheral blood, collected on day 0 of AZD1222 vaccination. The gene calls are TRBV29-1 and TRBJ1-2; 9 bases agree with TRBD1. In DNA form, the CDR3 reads TGCAGCGTGCAGACAGGGGGGGTAAAAGGCTACACCTTC. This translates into CSVQTGGVKGYTF.